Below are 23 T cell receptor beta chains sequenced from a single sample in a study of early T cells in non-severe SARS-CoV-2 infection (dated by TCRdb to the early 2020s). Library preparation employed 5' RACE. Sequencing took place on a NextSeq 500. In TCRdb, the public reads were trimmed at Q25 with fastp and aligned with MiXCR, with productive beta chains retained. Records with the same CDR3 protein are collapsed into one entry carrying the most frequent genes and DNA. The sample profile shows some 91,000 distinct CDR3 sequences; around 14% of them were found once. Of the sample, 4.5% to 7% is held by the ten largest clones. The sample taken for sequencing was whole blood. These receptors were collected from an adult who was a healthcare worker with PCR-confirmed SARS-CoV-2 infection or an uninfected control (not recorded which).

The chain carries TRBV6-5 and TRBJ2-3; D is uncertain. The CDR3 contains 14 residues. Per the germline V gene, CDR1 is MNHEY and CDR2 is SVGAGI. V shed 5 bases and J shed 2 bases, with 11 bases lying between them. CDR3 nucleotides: TGTGCCAGCAGTCGTTGGGCGAACACAGATACGCAGTATTTT. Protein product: CASSRWANTDTQYF.

The CDR3 region is CATSPRASGSYFSSYNEQFF. The DNA of the CDR3 is TGCGCCACCTCTCCGAGGGCTAGCGGGAGTTACTTTAGCTCCTACAATGAGCAGTTCTTC. The V call is TRBV5-1, the J call TRBJ2-1; 10 bases match TRBD2. Trimming removed 9 bases from V and 0 bases from J; junction bases left unmatched: 21. Germline V gene lookup returns CDR1 SGHRS and CDR2 YFSETQ. This CDR3 contains 20 residues.

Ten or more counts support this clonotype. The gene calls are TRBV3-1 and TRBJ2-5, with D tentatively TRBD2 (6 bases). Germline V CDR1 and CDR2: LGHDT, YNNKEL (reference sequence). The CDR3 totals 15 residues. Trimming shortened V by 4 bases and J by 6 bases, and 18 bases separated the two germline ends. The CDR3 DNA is TGTGCCAGCAGCCTAGCCCCTGGCGGGGAACAGACCCAGTACTTC. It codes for CASSLAPGGEQTQYF.

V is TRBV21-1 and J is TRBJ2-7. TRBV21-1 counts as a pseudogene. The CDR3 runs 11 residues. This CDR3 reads CASSKVNEQYF. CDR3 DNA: TGTGCCAGCAGCAAAGTCAACGAGCAGTACTTC.

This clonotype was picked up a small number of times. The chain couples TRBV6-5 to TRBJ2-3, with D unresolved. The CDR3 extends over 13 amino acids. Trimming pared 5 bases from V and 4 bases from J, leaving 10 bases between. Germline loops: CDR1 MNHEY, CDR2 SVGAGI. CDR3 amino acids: CASSLLEADTQYF. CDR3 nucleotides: TGTGCCAGCAGTCTCCTAGAGGCAGATACGCAGTATTTT.

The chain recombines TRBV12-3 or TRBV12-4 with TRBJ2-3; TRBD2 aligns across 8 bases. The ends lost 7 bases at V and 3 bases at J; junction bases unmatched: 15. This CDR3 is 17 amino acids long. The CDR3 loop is CASKGVTSGSYTDTQYF. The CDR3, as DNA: TGTGCCAGCAAAGGGGTCACGAGCGGGAGTTATACAGATACGCAGTATTTT.

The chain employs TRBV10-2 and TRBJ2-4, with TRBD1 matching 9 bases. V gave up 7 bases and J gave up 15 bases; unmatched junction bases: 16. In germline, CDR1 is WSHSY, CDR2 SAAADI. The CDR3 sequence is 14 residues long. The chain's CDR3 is CASTPGTGSPRRYF. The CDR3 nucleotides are TGCGCCAGCACCCCCGGGACAGGGAGCCCGAGGAGGTACTTC.

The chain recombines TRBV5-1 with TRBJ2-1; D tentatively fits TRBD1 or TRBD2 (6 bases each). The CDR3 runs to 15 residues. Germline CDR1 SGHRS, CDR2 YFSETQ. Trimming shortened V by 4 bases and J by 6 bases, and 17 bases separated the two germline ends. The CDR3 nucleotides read TGCGCCAGCAGCCTCCGACAGGCAGCGGGCAATGAGCAGTTCTTC. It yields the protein CASSLRQAAGNEQFF.

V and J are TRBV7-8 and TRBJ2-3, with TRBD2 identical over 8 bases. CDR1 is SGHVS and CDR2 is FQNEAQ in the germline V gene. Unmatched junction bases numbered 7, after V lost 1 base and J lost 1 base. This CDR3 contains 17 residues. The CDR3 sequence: CASSLDFGGAGTDTQYF. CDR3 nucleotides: TGTGCCAGCAGCTTAGATTTCGGGGGGGCTGGCACAGATACGCAGTATTTT.

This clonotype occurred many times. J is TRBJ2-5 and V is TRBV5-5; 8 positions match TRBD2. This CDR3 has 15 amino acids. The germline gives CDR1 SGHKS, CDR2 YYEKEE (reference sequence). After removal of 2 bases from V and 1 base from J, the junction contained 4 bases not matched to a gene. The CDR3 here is CASSFGGRSQETQYF. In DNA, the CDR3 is TGTGCCAGCAGCTTCGGCGGGAGGTCCCAAGAGACCCAGTACTTC.

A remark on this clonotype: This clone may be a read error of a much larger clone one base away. Written as DNA, the CDR3 is TGTGCCGCCAGACTAGCGGTGCACACAGATACGCAGTATTTT. It is translated as CAARLAVHTDTQYF. V usage is TRBV6-5 and J usage is TRBJ2-3; 9 bases fit TRBD2. With V trimmed by 11 bases and J by 2 bases, 8 bases remained unmatched. This CDR3 region has 14 residues. Germline CDR1 reads MNHEY; CDR2 reads SVGAGI.

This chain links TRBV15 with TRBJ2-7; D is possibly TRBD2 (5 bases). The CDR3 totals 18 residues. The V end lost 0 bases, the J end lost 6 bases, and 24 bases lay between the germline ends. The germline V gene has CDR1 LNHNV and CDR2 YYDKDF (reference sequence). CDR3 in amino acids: CATSRDICGLTIPCEQYF. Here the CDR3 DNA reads TGTGCCACCAGCAGAGATATCTGCGGGCTGACGATACCTTGCGAGCAGTACTTC.

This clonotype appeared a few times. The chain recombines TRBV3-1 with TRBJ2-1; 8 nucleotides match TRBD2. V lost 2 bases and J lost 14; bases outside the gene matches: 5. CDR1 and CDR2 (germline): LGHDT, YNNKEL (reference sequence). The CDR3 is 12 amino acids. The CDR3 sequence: CASSQSGSGKFF. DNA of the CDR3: TGTGCCAGCAGCCAAAGCGGGAGCGGAAAGTTCTTC.

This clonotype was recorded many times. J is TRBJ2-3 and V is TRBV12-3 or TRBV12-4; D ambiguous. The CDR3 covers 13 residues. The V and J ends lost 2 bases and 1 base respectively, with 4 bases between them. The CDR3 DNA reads TGTGCCAGCAGTTTAATGGGCACAGATACGCAGTATTTT. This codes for CASSLMGTDTQYF.

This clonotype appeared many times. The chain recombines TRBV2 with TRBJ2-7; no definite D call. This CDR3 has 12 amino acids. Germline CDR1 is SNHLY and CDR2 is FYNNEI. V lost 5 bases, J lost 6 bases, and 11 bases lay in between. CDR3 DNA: TGTGCCAGCAGTCCGAAGCCGGGCGAGCAGTACTTC. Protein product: CASSPKPGEQYF.

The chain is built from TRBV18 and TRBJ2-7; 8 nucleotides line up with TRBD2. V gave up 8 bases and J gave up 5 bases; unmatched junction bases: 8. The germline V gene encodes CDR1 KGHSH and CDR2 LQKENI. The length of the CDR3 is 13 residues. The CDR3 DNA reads TGTGCCAGCCCGCGACTAGCGTCGGACGAGCAGTACTTC. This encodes CASPRLASDEQYF.

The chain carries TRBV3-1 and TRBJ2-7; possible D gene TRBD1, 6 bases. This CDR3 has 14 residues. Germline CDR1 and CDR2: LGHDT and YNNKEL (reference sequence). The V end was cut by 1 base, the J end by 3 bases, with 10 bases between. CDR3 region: CASSQGWTDYEQYF. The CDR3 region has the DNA TGTGCCAGCAGCCAAGGTTGGACAGACTACGAGCAGTACTTC.

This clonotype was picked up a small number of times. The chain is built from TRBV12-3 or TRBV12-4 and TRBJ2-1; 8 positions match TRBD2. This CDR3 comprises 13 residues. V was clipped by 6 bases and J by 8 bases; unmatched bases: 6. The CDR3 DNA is TGTGCCAGCAGCGCCGGGAGGGGCGATGAGCAGTTCTTC. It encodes CASSAGRGDEQFF.

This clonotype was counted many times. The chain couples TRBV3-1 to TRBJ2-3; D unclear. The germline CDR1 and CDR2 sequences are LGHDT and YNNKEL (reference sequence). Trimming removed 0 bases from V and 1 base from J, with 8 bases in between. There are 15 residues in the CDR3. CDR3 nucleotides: TGTGCCAGCAGCCAAGATCTTGGTGGCACAGATACGCAGTATTTT. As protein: CASSQDLGGTDTQYF.

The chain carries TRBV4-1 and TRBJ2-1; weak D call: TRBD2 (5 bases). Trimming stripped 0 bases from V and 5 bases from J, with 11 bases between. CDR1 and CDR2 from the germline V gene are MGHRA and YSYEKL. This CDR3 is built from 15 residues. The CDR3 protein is CASSQDTSSNNEQFF. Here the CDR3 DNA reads TGCGCCAGCAGCCAAGATACGTCTAGCAACAATGAGCAGTTCTTC.

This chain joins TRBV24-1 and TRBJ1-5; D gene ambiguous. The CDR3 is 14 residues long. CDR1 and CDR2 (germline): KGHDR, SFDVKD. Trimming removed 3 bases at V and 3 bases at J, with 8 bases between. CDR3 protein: CATSDHSNNQPQHF. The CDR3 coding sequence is TGTGCCACCAGTGATCACTCGAACAATCAGCCCCAGCATTTT.

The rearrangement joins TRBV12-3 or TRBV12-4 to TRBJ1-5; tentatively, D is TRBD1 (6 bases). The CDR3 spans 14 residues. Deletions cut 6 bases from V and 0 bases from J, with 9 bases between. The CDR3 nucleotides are TGTGCCAGCAGCCAGGGGTATAGCAATCAGCCCCAGCATTTT. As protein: CASSQGYSNQPQHF.

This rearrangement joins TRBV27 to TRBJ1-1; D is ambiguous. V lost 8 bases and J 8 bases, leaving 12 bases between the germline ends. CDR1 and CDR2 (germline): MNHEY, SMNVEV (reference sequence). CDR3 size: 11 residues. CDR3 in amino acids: CASYLRNEAFF. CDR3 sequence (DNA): TGTGCCAGCTATTTAAGGAACGAAGCTTTCTTT.